A selection of T cell receptor beta chains follows, all from one sample in a study of neurological immune-mediated disorders. One entry per CDR3 protein, called by TCRdb with MiXCR from the 5' RACE reads. The data contain about 120,000 distinct CDR3 sequences, roughly 3.4% of them singletons. The sequenced sample consisted of PBMCs. These receptors all stem from a woman aged 25 to 45 with multiple sclerosis. The CDR3 runs from the conserved cysteine through the conserved F or W. The D gene is left open where the match is weak. The size entry gives once, few, many, or a class for an expanded clone.

many	TRBV20-1	TRBJ2-7	NA	TGCAGTGCTAGCCGCTCTACGAGCTCCTACGAGCAGTACTTC	CSASRSTSSYEQYF
many	TRBV10-3	TRBJ1-1	TRBD1	TGTGCCATCAGTGGTCTATTGACAGGGGAAGCTTTCTTT	CAISGLLTGEAFF
many	TRBV4-1	TRBJ2-3	NA	TGCGCCAGTTCTAGACGGGGACCTAGCACAGATACGCAGTATTTT	CASSRRGPSTDTQYF
many	TRBV4-1	TRBJ1-5	TRBD1	TGCGCCAGCAGCCAAGAGGGACAGGGTGAACAGCCCCAGCATTTT	CASSQEGQGEQPQHF
many	TRBV5-6	TRBJ2-4	TRBD1	TGTGCCAGCAGCTTTGGGACAGTCACAAACATTCAGTACTTC	CASSFGTVTNIQYF
many	TRBV18	TRBJ2-1	NA	TGTGCCAGCTCACCACCTGGTCTTTACAATGAGCAGTTCTTC	CASSPPGLYNEQFF
many	TRBV7-2	TRBJ2-7	TRBD1	TGTGCCAGCAGGACAGGGGACGATTACGAGCAGTACTTC	CASRTGDDYEQYF
many	TRBV21-1	TRBJ2-7	NA	TGTGCCAGCAGCAAGGTGGATCGCTGGTCCCACGAGCAGTACTTC	CASSKVDRWSHEQYF
many	TRBV7-2	TRBJ2-7	NA	TGTGCCAGCAGCCGGGACCTTCTCTACGAGCAGTACTTC	CASSRDLLYEQYF
many	TRBV20-1	TRBJ2-1	NA	TGCAGTGCGATAAAAGCCTGGGGACCTACCTACAATGAGCAGTTCTTC	CSAIKAWGPTYNEQFF
many	TRBV27	TRBJ2-2	NA	TGTGCCAGCAGTTTATCGAGACTTCCAGGGCGCACCGGGGAGCTGTTTTTT	CASSLSRLPGRTGELFF
many	TRBV10-3	TRBJ1-2	NA	TGTGCCATCAGTGAGTCGGATACAGGTTATGGCTACACCTTC	CAISESDTGYGYTF
many	TRBV6-1	TRBJ1-5	NA	TGTGCCAGCAGTGAAGCGGTCGCCAGCAATCAGCCCCAGCATTTT	CASSEAVASNQPQHF
many	TRBV5-1	TRBJ2-5	TRBD1	TGCGCCAGCAGCCTCATCGGACAGGGGGCTATTGAGACCCAGTACTTC	CASSLIGQGAIETQYF
many	TRBV3-1	TRBJ2-5	NA	TGTGCCAGCAGCCAAGGTTGGGCAGAGACCCAGTACTTC	CASSQGWAETQYF
many	TRBV14	TRBJ2-3	NA	TGTGCCAGCAGCCAAAGAATCGTCGGTACGCAGTATTTT	CASSQRIVGTQYF
many	TRBV20-1	TRBJ2-5	NA	TGCAGTGCTAGTACCGACCCGGATAAGCGCCGTTGGCTAGAGACCCAGTACTTC	CSASTDPDKRRWLETQYF
many	TRBV20-1	TRBJ1-2	TRBD1	TGCAGTGCTAGGCCACCGGGACAGGGCTTAGTCTATGGCTACACCTTC	CSARPPGQGLVYGYTF
many	TRBV19	TRBJ1-1	NA	TGTGCCAGTAGACCGGGGGGAAGGCCTGAAGCTTTCTTT	CASRPGGRPEAFF
many	TRBV6-5	TRBJ1-1	NA	TGTGCCAGCAGTTACCTCTTGGGAGGCATGATGAACACTGAAGCTTTCTTT	CASSYLLGGMMNTEAFF
many	TRBV20-1	TRBJ2-1	NA	TGCAGTGCTAGAGATGGGGTCGGAGGGGGAGGAATTGAGCAGTTCTTC	CSARDGVGGGGIEQFF
few	TRBV5-1	TRBJ2-3	NA	TGCGCCAGCAGCCCGGACGGCGGCACAGATACGCAGTATTTT	CASSPDGGTDTQYF
many	TRBV19	TRBJ2-1	NA	TGTGCCAGTAGTATAGTGACAACAAATGAGCAGTTCTTC	CASSIVTTNEQFF
many	TRBV29-1	TRBJ1-1	TRBD1	TGCAGCGTTGAAAAGGCAGGGGGGAAGACTGAAGCTTTCTTT	CSVEKAGGKTEAFF
many	TRBV5-6	TRBJ2-1	NA	TGTGCCAGCAGCTTGTTGGACAATGAGCAGTTCTTC	CASSLLDNEQFF